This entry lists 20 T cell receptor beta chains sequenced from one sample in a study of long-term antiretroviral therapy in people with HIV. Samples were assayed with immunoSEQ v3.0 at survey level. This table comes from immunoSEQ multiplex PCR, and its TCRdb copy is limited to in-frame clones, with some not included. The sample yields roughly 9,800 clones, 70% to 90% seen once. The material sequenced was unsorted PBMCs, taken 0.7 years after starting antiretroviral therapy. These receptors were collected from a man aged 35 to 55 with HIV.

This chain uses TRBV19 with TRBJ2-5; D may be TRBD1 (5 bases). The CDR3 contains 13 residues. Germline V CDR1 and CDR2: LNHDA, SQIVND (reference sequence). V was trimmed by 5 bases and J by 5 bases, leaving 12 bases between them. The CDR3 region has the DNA TGTGCCAGTAGTGGGCAGGGCTTTGAGACCCAGTACTTC. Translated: CASSGQGFETQYF.

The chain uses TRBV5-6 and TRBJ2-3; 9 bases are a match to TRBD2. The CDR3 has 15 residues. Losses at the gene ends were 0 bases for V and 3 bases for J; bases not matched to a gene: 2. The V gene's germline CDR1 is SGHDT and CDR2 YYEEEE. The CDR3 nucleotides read TGTGCCAGCAGCTTGGGTAGCGGGAGTACAGATACGCAGTATTTT. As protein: CASSLGSGSTDTQYF.

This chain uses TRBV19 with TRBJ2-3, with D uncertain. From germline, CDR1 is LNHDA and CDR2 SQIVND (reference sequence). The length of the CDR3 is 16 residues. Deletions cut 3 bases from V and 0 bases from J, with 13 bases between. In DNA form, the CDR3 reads TGTGCCAGTAGTATTCCACTTAGCCCTAGCACAGATACGCAGTATTTT. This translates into CASSIPLSPSTDTQYF.

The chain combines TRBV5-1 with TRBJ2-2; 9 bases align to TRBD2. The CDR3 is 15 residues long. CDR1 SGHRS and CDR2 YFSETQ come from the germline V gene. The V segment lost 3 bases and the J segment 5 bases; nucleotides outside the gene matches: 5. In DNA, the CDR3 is TGCGCCAGCAGCTCCCTAGCGGGAAAAACCGGGGAGCTGTTTTTT. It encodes CASSSLAGKTGELFF.

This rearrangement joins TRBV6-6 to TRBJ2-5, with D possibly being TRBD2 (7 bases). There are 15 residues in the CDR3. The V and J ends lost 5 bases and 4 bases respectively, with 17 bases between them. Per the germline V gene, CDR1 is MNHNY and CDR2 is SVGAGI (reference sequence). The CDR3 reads CASSAWAGAGETQYF. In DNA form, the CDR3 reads TGTGCCAGCAGTGCTTGGGCGGGGGCGGGAGAGACCCAGTACTTC.

The chain's CDR3 is CASGGREPNTGELFF. CDR3 bases: TGTGCCAGCGGGGGCAGGGAGCCGAACACCGGGGAGCTGTTTTTT. The V and J genes are TRBV5-4 and TRBJ2-2, with D tentatively TRBD1 (6 bases). Per germline, CDR1 SGHNT and CDR2 YYREEE (reference sequence). The CDR3 spans 15 residues. The germline V and J ends were trimmed by 7 bases and 0 bases, with 13 bases remaining between them.

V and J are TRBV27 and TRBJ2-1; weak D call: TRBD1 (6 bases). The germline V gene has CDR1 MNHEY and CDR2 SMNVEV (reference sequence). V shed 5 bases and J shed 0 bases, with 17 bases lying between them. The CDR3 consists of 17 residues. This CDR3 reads CASSPKTGISSYNEQFF. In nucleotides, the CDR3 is TGTGCCAGCAGTCCGAAAACAGGGATTAGCTCCTACAATGAGCAGTTCTTC.

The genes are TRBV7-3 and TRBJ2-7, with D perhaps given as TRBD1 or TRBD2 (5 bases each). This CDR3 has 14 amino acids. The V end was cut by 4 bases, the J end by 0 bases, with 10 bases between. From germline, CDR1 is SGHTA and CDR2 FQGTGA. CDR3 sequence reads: CASSSGPSSYEQYF. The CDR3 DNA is TGTGCCAGCAGCTCGGGACCTAGCTCCTACGAGCAGTACTTC.

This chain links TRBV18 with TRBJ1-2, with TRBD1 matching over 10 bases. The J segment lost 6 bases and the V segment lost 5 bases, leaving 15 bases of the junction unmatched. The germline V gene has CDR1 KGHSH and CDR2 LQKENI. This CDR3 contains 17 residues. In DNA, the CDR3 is TGTGCCAGCTCATCCCTTCTAAGTTCCGGGACAGGGGATGGCTACACCTTC. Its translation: CASSSLLSSGTGDGYTF.

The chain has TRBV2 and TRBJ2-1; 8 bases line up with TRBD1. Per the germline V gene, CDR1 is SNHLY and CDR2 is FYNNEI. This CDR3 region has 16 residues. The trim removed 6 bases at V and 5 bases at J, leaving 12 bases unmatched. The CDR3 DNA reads TGTGCCAGCAGCCACCCAACAGGGGGTTTTAACAATGAGCAGTTCTTC. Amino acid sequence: CASSHPTGGFNNEQFF.

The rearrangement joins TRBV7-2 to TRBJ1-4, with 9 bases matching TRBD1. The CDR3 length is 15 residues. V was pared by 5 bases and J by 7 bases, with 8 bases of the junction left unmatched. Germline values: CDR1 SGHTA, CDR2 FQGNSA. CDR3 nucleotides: TGTGCCAGCAGCCCGCGACAGGGGGGGAGTGAAAAACTGTTTTTT. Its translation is CASSPRQGGSEKLFF.

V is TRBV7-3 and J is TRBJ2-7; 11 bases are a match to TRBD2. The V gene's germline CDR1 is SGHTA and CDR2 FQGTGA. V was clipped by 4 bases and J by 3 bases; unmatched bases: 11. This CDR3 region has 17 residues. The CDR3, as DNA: TGTGCCAGCAGCTCGGGACTAGCGGAACGTAACTTCTACGAGCAGTACTTC. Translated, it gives CASSSGLAERNFYEQYF. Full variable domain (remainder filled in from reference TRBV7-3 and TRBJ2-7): GAGVSQTPSNKVTEKGKYVELRCDPISGHTALYWYRQSLGQGPEFLIYFQGTGAADDSGLPNDRFFAVRPEGSVSTLKIQRTERGDSAVYLCASSSGLAERNFYEQYFGPGTRLTVT.

The CDR3, as DNA: TGTGCCAGCAGTACGCAGGGGTATAGCAATCAGCCCCAGCATTTT. Its translation is CASSTQGYSNQPQHF. The chain employs TRBV28 and TRBJ1-5, with D maybe TRBD1 (6 bases). Between the trimmed V and J ends, which lost 5 bases and 0 bases, there was a span of 11 bases. The CDR3 sequence is 15 residues long. Germline loops: CDR1 MDHEN, CDR2 SYDVKM.

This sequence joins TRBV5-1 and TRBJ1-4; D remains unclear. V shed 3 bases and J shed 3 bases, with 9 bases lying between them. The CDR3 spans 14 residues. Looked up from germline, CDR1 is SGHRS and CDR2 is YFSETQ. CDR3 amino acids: CASSSDTANEKLFF. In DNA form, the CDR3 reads TGCGCCAGCAGCTCTGACACGGCTAATGAAAAACTGTTTTTT.

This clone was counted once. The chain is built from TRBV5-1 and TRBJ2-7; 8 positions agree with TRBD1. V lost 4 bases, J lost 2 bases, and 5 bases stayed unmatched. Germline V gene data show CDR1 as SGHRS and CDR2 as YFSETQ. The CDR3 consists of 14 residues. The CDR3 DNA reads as TGCGCCAGCAGCCCGGACAGGGTGGCCTACGAGCAGTACTTC. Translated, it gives CASSPDRVAYEQYF.

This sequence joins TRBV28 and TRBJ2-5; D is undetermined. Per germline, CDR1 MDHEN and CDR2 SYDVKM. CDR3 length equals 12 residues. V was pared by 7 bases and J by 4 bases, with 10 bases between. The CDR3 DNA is TGTGCCAGCACCCGGTGGCCAGAGACCCAGTACTTC. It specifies CASTRWPETQYF.

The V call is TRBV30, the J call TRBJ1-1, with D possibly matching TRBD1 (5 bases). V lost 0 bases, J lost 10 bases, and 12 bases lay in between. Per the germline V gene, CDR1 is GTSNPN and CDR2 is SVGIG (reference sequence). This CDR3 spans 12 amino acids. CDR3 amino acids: CAWSVPRQLAFF. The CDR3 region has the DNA TGTGCCTGGAGTGTTCCTCGACAGTTAGCTTTCTTT.

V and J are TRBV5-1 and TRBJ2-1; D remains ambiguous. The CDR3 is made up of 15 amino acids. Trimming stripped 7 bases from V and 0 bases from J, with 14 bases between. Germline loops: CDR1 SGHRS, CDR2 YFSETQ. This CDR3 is CASGLSASSYNEQFF. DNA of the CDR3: TGCGCCAGCGGATTGAGCGCCAGCTCCTACAATGAGCAGTTCTTC.

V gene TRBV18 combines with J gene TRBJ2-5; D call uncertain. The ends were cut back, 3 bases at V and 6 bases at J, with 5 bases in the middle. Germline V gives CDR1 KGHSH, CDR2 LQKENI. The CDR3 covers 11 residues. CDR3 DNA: TGTGCCAGCTCACCTGGGAAGACCCAGTACTTC. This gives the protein CASSPGKTQYF.

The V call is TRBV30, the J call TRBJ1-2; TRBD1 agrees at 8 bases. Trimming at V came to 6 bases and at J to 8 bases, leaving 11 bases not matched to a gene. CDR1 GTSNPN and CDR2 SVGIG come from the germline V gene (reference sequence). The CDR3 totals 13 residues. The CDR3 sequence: CACDRGAYGGYTF. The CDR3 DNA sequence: TGTGCCTGCGACAGGGGCGCCTACGGGGGCTACACCTTC.